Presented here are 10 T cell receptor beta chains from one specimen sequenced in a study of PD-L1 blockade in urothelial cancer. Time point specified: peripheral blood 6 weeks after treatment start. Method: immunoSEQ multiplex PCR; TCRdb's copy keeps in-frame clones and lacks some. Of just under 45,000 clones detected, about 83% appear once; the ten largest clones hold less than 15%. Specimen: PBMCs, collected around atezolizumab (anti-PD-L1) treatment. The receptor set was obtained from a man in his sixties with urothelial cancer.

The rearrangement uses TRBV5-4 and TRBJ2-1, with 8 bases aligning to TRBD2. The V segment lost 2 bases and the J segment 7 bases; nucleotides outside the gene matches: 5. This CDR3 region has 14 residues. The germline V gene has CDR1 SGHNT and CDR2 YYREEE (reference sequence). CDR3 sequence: CASSFRGGRNEQFF. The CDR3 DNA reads TGTGCCAGCAGCTTTCGGGGGGGCCGAAATGAGCAGTTCTTC.

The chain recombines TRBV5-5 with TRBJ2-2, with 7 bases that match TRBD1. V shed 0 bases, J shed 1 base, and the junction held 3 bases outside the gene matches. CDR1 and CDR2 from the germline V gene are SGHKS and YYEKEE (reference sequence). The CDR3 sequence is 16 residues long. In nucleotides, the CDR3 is TGTGCCAGCAGCTTGGACCGGGACAGGAACACCGGGGAGCTGTTTTTT. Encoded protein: CASSLDRDRNTGELFF. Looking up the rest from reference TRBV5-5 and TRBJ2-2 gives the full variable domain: DAGVTQSPTHLIKTRGQQVTLRCSPISGHKSVSWYQQVLGQGPQFIFQYYEKEERGRGNFPDRFSARQFPNYSSELNVNALLLGDSALYLCASSLDRDRNTGELFFGEGSRLTVL.

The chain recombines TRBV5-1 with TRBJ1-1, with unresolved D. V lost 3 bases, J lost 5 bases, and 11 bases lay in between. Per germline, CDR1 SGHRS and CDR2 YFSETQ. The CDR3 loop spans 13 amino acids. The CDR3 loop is CASSSEGATEAFF. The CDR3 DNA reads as TGCGCCAGCAGCTCAGAGGGAGCGACTGAAGCTTTCTTT.

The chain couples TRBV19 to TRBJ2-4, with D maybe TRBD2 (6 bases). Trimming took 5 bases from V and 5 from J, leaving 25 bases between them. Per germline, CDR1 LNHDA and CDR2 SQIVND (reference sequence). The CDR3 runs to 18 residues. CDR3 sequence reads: CASSLGGFRGPPENIQYF. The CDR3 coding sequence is TGTGCCAGTAGTCTGGGGGGATTTAGGGGACCTCCTGAAAACATTCAGTACTTC.

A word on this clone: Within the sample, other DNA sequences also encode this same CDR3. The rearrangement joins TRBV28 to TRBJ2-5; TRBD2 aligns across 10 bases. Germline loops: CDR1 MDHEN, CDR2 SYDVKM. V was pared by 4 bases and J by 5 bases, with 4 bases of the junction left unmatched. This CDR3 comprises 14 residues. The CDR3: CASSSSGGGETQYF. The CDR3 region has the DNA TGTGCCAGCAGTTCTAGCGGGGGCGGGGAGACCCAGTACTTC.

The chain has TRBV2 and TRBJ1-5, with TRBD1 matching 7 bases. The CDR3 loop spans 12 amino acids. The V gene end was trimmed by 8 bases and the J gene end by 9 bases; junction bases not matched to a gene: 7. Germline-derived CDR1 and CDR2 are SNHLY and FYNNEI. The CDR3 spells CASHRQGRPQHF. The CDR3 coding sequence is TGTGCCAGCCACCGACAGGGACGGCCCCAGCATTTT.

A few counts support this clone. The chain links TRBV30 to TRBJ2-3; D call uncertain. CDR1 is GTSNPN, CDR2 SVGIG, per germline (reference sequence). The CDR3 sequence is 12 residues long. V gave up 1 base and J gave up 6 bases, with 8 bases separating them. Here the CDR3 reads CAWSESRDTQYF. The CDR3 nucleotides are TGTGCCTGGAGTGAGTCCCGGGATACGCAGTATTTT. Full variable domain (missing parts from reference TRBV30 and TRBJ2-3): SQTIHQWPATLVQPVGSPLSLECTVEGTSNPNLYWYRQAAGRGLQLLFYSVGIGQISSEVPQNLSASRPQDRQFILSSKKLLLSDSGFYLCAWSESRDTQYFGPGTRLTVL.

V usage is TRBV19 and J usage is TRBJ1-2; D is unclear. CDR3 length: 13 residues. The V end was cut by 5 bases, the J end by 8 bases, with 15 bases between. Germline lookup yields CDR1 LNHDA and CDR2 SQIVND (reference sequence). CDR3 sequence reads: CASSQDPSVGYTF. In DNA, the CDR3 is TGTGCCAGTAGTCAGGATCCATCCGTGGGCTACACCTTC.

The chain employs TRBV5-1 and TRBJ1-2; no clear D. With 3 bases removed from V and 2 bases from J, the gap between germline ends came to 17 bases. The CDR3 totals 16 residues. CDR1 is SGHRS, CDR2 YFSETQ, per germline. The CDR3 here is CASSSEVVNGNYGYTF. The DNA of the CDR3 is TGCGCCAGCAGCTCGGAGGTTGTGAACGGGAACTATGGCTACACCTTC.

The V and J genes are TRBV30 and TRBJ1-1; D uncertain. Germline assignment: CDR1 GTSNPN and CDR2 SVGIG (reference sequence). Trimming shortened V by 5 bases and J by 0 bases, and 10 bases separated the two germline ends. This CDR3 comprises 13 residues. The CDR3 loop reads CAWAIGMNTEAFF. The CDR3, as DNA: TGTGCCTGGGCTATCGGTATGAACACTGAAGCTTTCTTT.